Listed below are T cell receptor beta chains from one sample, sequenced in a study of blood T cell repertoires in COVID-19. Clones were sequenced by immunoSEQ multiplex PCR, and TCRdb holds only the in-frame ones, with some missing. This sample carries 250,000 to 300,000 clones, more than 80% of them seen once, and the ten largest clones take 3% to 4%. The sample comprised peripheral blood. These receptors were taken from a woman aged 40 to 55 with acute or convalescent COVID-19. CDR3s include the opening cysteine and the closing phenylalanine or tryptophan. A D gene is named only where the DNA matches it firmly. Size is omitted from some rows. Given values are once, few, many or a class for expanded clones.

clone_size j_call d_call v_call cdr3_aa cdr3_nt
- TRBJ2-3 TRBD2 TRBV5-1 CASSWEGSSTDTQYF TGCGCCAGCAGCTGGGAGGGTTCTAGCACAGATACGCAGTATTTT
once TRBJ1-4 TRBD1 TRBV5-1 CASSSRGTGDEKLFF TGCGCCAGCAGCAGCCGCGGGACAGGGGATGAAAAACTGTTTTTT
- TRBJ1-2 - TRBV7-9 CASSSQYYGYTF TGTGCCAGCAGCTCCCAGTACTATGGCTACACCTTC
- TRBJ1-2 - TRBV7-3 CASSPEGVDYGYTF TGTGCCAGCAGCCCCGAGGGGGTGGACTATGGCTACACCTTC
- TRBJ2-5 TRBD2 TRBV4-1 CASSQDPTSGGASMETQYF TGCGCCAGCAGCCAAGATCCGACTAGCGGGGGGGCGAGTATGGAGACCCAGTACTTC
- TRBJ2-1 TRBD2 TRBV6-1 CASSGGTSGGGSYNEQFF TGTGCCAGCAGTGGCGGGACTAGCGGGGGCGGATCCTACAATGAGCAGTTCTTC
- TRBJ2-3 TRBD2 TRBV25-1 CASSENSGGPDTQYF TGTGCCAGCAGTGAAAATAGCGGGGGGCCAGATACGCAGTATTTT
- TRBJ1-2 TRBD1 TRBV30 CAWTPDRVDYGYTF TGTGCCTGGACCCCAGACAGGGTGGACTATGGCTACACCTTC
many TRBJ1-2 - TRBV20-1 CSASTQGTYGYTF TGCAGTGCTAGTACTCAGGGGACCTATGGCTACACCTTC
once TRBJ1-2 - TRBV7-9 CASSPWTENYGYTF TGTGCCAGCAGCCCATGGACAGAAAACTATGGCTACACCTTC
- TRBJ1-1 - TRBV18 CASSPVGTPEAFF TGTGCCAGCTCACCAGTCGGGACACCTGAAGCTTTCTTT
- TRBJ1-5 - TRBV5-6 CASSLGASNQPQHF TGTGCCAGCAGCTTGGGGGCGAGCAATCAGCCCCAGCATTTT
- TRBJ1-3 - TRBV30 CAWGTGGSGNTIYF TGTGCCTGGGGTACCGGGGGCTCTGGAAACACCATATATTTT
- TRBJ2-1 TRBD2 TRBV24-1 CATSDFASGGARNEQFF TGTGCCACCAGTGATTTTGCTAGCGGGGGGGCCCGCAATGAGCAGTTCTTC
- TRBJ1-6 - TRBV10-1 CASSESTGEYNSPLHF TGCGCCAGCAGTGAGTCAACAGGCGAATATAATTCACCCCTCCACTTT
- TRBJ1-2 - TRBV6-5 CASRSPPGGLDGYTF TGTGCCAGCAGATCCCCACCGGGGGGGTTGGATGGCTACACCTTC
- TRBJ2-3 TRBD2 TRBV5-6 CASSLGSGGPPDTQYF TGTGCCAGCAGCTTGGGTAGCGGGGGGCCCCCAGATACGCAGTATTTT
- TRBJ1-3 TRBD1 TRBV29-1 CSVEDSGTGGTIYF TGCAGCGTTGAAGATTCCGGGACAGGGGGCACCATATATTTT